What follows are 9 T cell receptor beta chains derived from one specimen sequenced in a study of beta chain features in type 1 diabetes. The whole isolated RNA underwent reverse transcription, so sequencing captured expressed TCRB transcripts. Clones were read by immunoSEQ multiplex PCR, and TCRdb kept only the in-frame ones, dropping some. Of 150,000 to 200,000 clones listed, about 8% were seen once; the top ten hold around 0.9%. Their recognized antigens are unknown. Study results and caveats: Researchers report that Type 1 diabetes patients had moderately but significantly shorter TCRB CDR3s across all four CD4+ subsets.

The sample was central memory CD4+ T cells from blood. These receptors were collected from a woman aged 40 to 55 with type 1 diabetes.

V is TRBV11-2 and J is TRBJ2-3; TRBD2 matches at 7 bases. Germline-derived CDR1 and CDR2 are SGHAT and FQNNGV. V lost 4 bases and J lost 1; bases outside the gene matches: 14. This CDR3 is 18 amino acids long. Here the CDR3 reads CASSSPGGGGMGTDTQYF. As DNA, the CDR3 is TGTGCCAGCAGCTCCCCTGGCGGGGGAGGTATGGGCACAGATACGCAGTATTTT. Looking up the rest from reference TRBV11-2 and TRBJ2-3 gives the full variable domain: EAGVAQSPRYKIIEKRQSVAFWCNPISGHATLYWYQQILGQGPKLLIQFQNNGVVDDSQLPKDRFSAERLKGVDSTLKIQPAKLEDSAVYLCASSSPGGGGMGTDTQYFGPGTRLTVL.

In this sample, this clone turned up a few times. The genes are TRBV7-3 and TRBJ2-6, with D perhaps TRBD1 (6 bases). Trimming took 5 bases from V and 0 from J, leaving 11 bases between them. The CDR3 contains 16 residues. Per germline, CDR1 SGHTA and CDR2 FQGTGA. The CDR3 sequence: CASSTQGTSGANVLTF. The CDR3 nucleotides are TGTGCCAGCAGCACACAGGGTACCTCTGGGGCCAACGTCCTGACTTTC.

The CDR3 DNA reads as TGTGCCAGCAGCGGACTAGCGGGAGTGGAGACCCAGTACTTC. It is translated as CASSGLAGVETQYF. This chain joins TRBV28 and TRBJ2-5; 13 positions match TRBD2. The V gene's germline CDR1 is MDHEN and CDR2 SYDVKM. This CDR3 is built from 14 residues. Germline trimming cut 6 bases from V and 5 bases from J; bases unmatched to any gene: 3. The whole variable domain, remainder taken from reference TRBV28 and TRBJ2-5, is DVKVTQSSRYLVKRTGEKVFLECVQDMDHENMFWYRQDPGLGLRLIYFSYDVKMKEKGDIPEGYSVSREKKERFSLILESASTNQTSMYLCASSGLAGVETQYFGPGTRLLVL.

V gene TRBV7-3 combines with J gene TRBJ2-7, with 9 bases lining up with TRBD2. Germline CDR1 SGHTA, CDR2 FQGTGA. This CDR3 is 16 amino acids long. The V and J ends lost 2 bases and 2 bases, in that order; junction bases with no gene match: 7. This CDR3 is CASSLHTSGLTYEQYF. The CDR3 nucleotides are TGTGCCAGCAGCTTACATACTAGCGGGCTTACCTACGAGCAGTACTTC.

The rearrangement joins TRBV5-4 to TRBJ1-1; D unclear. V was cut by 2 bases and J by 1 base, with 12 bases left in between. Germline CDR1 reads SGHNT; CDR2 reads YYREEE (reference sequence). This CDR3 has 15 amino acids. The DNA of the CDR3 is TGTGCCAGCAGCTTAGTGTTACAGACGAACACTGAAGCTTTCTTT. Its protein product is CASSLVLQTNTEAFF. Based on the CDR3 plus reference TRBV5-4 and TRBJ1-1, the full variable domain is ETGVTQSPTHLIKTRGQQVTLRCSSQSGHNTVSWYQQALGQGPQFIFQYYREEENGRGNFPPRFSGLQFPNYSSELNVNALELDDSALYLCASSLVLQTNTEAFFGQGTRLTVV.

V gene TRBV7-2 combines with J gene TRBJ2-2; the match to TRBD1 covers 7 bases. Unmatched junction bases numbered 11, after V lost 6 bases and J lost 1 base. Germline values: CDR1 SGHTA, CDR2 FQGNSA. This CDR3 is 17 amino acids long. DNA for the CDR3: TGTGCCAGCAGGCGGCCACAGGGGATTGGGAACACCGGGGAGCTGTTTTTT. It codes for CASRRPQGIGNTGELFF. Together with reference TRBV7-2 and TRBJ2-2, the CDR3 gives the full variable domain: GAGVSQSPSNKVTEKGKDVELRCDPISGHTALYWYRQSLGQGLEFLIYFQGNSAPDKSGLPSDRFSAERTGGSVSTLTIQRTQQEDSAVYLCASRRPQGIGNTGELFFGEGSRLTVL.

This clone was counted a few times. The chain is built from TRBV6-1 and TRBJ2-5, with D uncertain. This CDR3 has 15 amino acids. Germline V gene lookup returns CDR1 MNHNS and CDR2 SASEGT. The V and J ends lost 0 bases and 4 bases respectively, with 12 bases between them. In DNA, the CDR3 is TGTGCCAGCAGTGAAGCGCTTACCAGAGGAGAGACCCAGTACTTC. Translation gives CASSEALTRGETQYF.

In DNA, the CDR3 is TGTGCCAGCAGTGAACCTGGTCGGGGCGAGCAGTACTTC. It specifies CASSEPGRGEQYF. The rearrangement joins TRBV25-1 to TRBJ2-7, with TRBD2 as a possible D gene (5 bases). The CDR3 sequence is 13 residues long. Germline values: CDR1 MGHDK, CDR2 SYGVNS. V lost 2 bases and J lost 6, with 11 bases in between.

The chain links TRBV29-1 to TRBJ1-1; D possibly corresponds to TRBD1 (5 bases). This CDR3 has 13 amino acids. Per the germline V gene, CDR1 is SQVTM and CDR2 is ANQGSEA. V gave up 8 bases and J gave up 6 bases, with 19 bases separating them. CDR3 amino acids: CSLSGGWGAEAFF. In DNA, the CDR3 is TGCAGCCTTAGCGGGGGTTGGGGTGCTGAAGCTTTCTTT.